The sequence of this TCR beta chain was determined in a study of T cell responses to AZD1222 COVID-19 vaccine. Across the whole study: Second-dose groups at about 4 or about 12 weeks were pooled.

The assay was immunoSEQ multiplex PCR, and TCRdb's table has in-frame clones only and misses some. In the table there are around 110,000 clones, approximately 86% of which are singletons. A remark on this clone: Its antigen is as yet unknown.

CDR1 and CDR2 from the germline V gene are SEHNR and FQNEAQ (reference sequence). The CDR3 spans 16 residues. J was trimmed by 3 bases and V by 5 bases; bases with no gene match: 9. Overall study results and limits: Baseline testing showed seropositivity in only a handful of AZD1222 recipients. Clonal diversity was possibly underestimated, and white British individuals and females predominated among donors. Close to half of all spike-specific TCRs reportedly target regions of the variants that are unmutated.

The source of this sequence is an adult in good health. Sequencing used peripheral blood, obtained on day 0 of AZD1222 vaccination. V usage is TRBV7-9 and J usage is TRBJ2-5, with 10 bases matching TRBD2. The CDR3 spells CASSPGTSVREETQYF. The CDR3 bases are TGTGCCAGCAGCCCCGGGACTAGCGTGAGGGAAGAGACCCAGTACTTC.